Listed below are T cell receptor beta chains from one sample, sequenced in a study of glioma-infiltrating T cells after dendritic cell vaccination. TCRdb's table, derived via immunoSEQ multiplex PCR, lists solely in-frame clones and lacks some. In the table there are about 100,000 clones, approximately 81% of which are singletons. The sample here was blood, taken before dendritic cell vaccination. The receptor set was obtained from a human donor with glioblastoma. Both conserved end residues are part of each CDR3. Each record gives: CDR3 protein, CDR3 DNA, J gene, D gene, clone size, V gene. The D gene is left open where the match is weak. The size entry is marked missing in some rows and otherwise reads once, few, many or a size class.

CASSLGSRVGEKLFF	TGCGCCAGCAGCTTAGGATCCAGGGTGGGAGAAAAACTGTTTTTT	TRBJ1-4	NA	NA	TRBV5-1
CASRSGTDTQYF	TGTGCCAGCAGATCCGGGACAGATACGCAGTATTTT	TRBJ2-3	NA	NA	TRBV11-1
CSGKTGRNTGELFF	TGCAGCGGTAAGACAGGGAGGAACACCGGGGAGCTGTTTTTT	TRBJ2-2	TRBD1	few	TRBV29-1
CASRPAGTSRYNEQFF	TGTGCCAGCAGACCCGCGGGGACTAGTCGGTACAATGAGCAGTTCTTC	TRBJ2-1	TRBD2	NA	TRBV11-2
CASSPTGGGGETQYF	TGTGCCAGCAGCCCGACAGGGGGAGGGGGAGAGACCCAGTACTTC	TRBJ2-5	TRBD1	few	TRBV5-1
CAWIATVTQAGELFF	TGTGCCTGGATAGCGACCGTGACTCAGGCCGGGGAGCTGTTTTTT	TRBJ2-2	NA	NA	TRBV30
CSVEATQGGEQFF	TGCAGCGTTGAGGCAACTCAGGGCGGTGAGCAGTTCTTC	TRBJ2-1	NA	NA	TRBV29-1
CASSIKTGSNGYTF	TGTGCCAGTAGTATAAAGACAGGGTCTAATGGCTACACCTTC	TRBJ1-2	TRBD1	NA	TRBV19
CASSPGGLAGLGNTGELFF	TGTGCCAGCTCACCGGGAGGACTAGCGGGATTGGGGAACACCGGGGAGCTGTTTTTT	TRBJ2-2	TRBD2	few	TRBV18
CASQHTAGGGYEQYF	TGTGCCAGCCAACATACGGCGGGAGGTGGGTACGAGCAGTACTTC	TRBJ2-7	TRBD2	NA	TRBV2
CASSRGQGMEETQYF	TGTGCCAGCTCACGGGGACAGGGTATGGAAGAGACCCAGTACTTC	TRBJ2-5	TRBD1	NA	TRBV18
CASSYRSQGIFYGYTF	TGTGCCAGCAGTTACCGATCACAGGGGATCTTCTATGGCTACACCTTC	TRBJ1-2	TRBD1	NA	TRBV6-6
CASSTEGRGGNQPQHF	TGTGCCAGTAGTACTGAGGGGCGGGGGGGGAATCAGCCCCAGCATTTT	TRBJ1-5	NA	few	TRBV19
CAISGRDRGVDEGF	TGTGCCATCAGTGGCCGGGACAGGGGGGTCGACGAAGGATTC	TRBJ2-7	TRBD1	few	TRBV10-3
CASSMTAISGANVLTF	TGTGCCAGCAGTATGACAGCCATCTCTGGGGCCAACGTCCTGACTTTC	TRBJ2-6	NA	NA	TRBV27
CASSEDSGSHNEQFF	TGCGCCAGCAGTGAAGATAGCGGGAGTCACAATGAGCAGTTCTTC	TRBJ2-1	TRBD2	NA	TRBV10-1
CASSRDFYEQYF	TGTGCCAGCAGCCGGGACTTCTACGAGCAGTACTTC	TRBJ2-7	NA	few	TRBV5-6
CASRPQGFSGNTIYF	TGTGCCAGCAGGCCTCAGGGCTTCTCTGGAAACACCATATATTTT	TRBJ1-3	NA	NA	TRBV2
CASSMKIFGLGGYTF	TGTGCCAGTAGTATGAAGATTTTCGGTCTCGGTGGCTACACCTTC	TRBJ1-2	NA	NA	TRBV19
CASTRAGGNTEAFF	TGTGCCAGCACCCGCGCAGGGGGGAACACTGAAGCTTTCTTT	TRBJ1-1	TRBD1	few	TRBV6-1
CAISRGDWEPQHF	TGTGCCATCAGCAGGGGGGATTGGGAGCCCCAGCATTTT	TRBJ1-5	TRBD1	once	TRBV10-3
CAWSVRELNEKLFF	TGTGCCTGGAGTGTACGGGAGCTCAATGAAAAACTGTTTTTT	TRBJ1-4	NA	NA	TRBV30
CAISVTDGNTIYF	TGTGCCATCAGTGTGACAGATGGAAACACCATATATTTT	TRBJ1-3	NA	once	TRBV10-3
CASSILAGAKTDTQYF	TGTGCCAGTAGTATTTTAGCGGGAGCGAAAACAGATACGCAGTATTTT	TRBJ2-3	TRBD2	NA	TRBV19
CASSQPTGLQLETQYF	TGCGCCAGCAGCCAACCCACCGGATTACAGCTGGAGACCCAGTACTTC	TRBJ2-5	NA	once	TRBV5-1
CASSPHEATNTGELFF	TGTGCCAGCAGTCCTCACGAGGCTACCAACACCGGGGAGCTGTTTTTT	TRBJ2-2	NA	NA	TRBV2
CASSLFGGIEKLFF	TGTGCCAGCAGTTTATTCGGAGGGATCGAAAAACTGTTTTTT	TRBJ1-4	NA	NA	TRBV27
CASSQEVGGAQETQYF	TGTGCCAGCAGCCAAGAGGTCGGGGGGGCGCAGGAGACCCAGTACTTC	TRBJ2-5	TRBD2	NA	TRBV4-2
CASSLSLAGANEQFF	TGCGCCAGCAGCTTATCGCTAGCGGGAGCCAATGAGCAGTTCTTC	TRBJ2-1	TRBD2	NA	TRBV5-1
CASSTGARGSTGELFF	TGTGCCAGCTCTACGGGGGCCAGGGGGTCCACCGGGGAGCTGTTTTTT	TRBJ2-2	NA	NA	TRBV18
CASSRIAGLPPGEQYF	TGTGCCAGCAGCAGGATAGCGGGACTACCTCCGGGGGAGCAGTACTTC	TRBJ2-7	TRBD2	NA	TRBV7-2
CASSLDGGGTPYEQYF	TGCGCCAGCAGCTTGGACGGCGGGGGGACCCCCTACGAGCAGTACTTC	TRBJ2-7	TRBD2	NA	TRBV5-1
CASSILTGGYGYTF	TGTGCCAGTAGTATTCTGACAGGGGGCTATGGCTACACCTTC	TRBJ1-2	TRBD1	NA	TRBV19
CASSFDRNTEAFF	TGTGCCAGCAGCTTTGACAGAAACACTGAAGCTTTCTTT	TRBJ1-1	NA	NA	TRBV27
CASSFLDSYEQYF	TGTGCCAGCAGCTTTTTGGACAGCTACGAGCAGTACTTC	TRBJ2-7	NA	NA	TRBV5-4
CAWSGGQGAYQPQHF	TGTGCCTGGAGTGGGGGACAGGGGGCTTATCAGCCCCAGCATTTT	TRBJ1-5	TRBD1	NA	TRBV30
CASSLRTVQETQYF	TGTGCCAGCTCACTCAGGACTGTCCAAGAGACCCAGTACTTC	TRBJ2-5	NA	NA	TRBV18
CASSLAGGPSYEQYF	TGTGCCAGCAGCTTAGCCGGGGGGCCCTCCTACGAGCAGTACTTC	TRBJ2-7	NA	NA	TRBV7-9
CASSPRWTSGGIPSTDTQYF	TGTGCCAGCAGTCCCCGCTGGACTAGCGGGGGGATCCCTAGCACAGATACGCAGTATTTT	TRBJ2-3	TRBD2	NA	TRBV27
CASSTPTGELFF	TGTGCCAGTAGTACCCCGACAGGGGAGCTGTTTTTT	TRBJ2-2	NA	few	TRBV19
CASSYGQGTDTQYF	TGCGCCAGCTCCTATGGGCAGGGCACAGATACGCAGTATTTT	TRBJ2-3	NA	once	TRBV5-1
CASSQGRAAQETQYF	TGCGCCAGCAGCCAAGGGCGGGCGGCCCAAGAGACCCAGTACTTC	TRBJ2-5	NA	once	TRBV4-1
CASSEALLGPWGTQYF	TGTGCCAGCAGTGAAGCGCTATTGGGGCCTTGGGGGACCCAGTACTTC	TRBJ2-5	NA	NA	TRBV6-1
CASSPPGSYGYTF	TGTGCCAGCAGCCCCCCGGGGTCCTATGGCTACACCTTC	TRBJ1-2	NA	once	TRBV7-2
CSVAGGEVSSYNEQFF	TGCAGCGTTGCTGGAGGGGAAGTAAGCTCCTACAATGAGCAGTTCTTC	TRBJ2-1	NA	NA	TRBV29-1
CASSYLSNTEAFF	TGTGCCAGCAGTTACTTATCGAACACTGAAGCTTTCTTT	TRBJ1-1	NA	NA	TRBV6-5
CASSPRGTNYGYTF	TGTGCCAGCTCACCAAGGGGGACTAACTATGGCTACACCTTC	TRBJ1-2	NA	NA	TRBV18
CASRYATGRGRLDTGELFF	TGTGCCAGTAGGTACGCAACAGGGCGCGGGAGACTCGACACCGGGGAGCTGTTTTTT	TRBJ2-2	NA	NA	TRBV19
CASSQTPGTGMDLLYEQYF	TGTGCCAGCAGTCAAACCCCCGGGACAGGGATGGACCTCCTCTACGAGCAGTACTTC	TRBJ2-7	TRBD1	NA	TRBV27
CASSPTSTSQETQYF	TGTGCCAGCAGCCCGACTAGTACTTCCCAAGAGACCCAGTACTTC	TRBJ2-5	NA	NA	TRBV4-2
CASSYVGSSNQPQHF	TGTGCCAGCAGTTACGTGGGCAGTAGCAATCAGCCCCAGCATTTT	TRBJ1-5	NA	once	TRBV6-6
CASSLAEGTNSYNEQFF	TGCGCCAGCAGCTTGGCCGAGGGGACTAATTCCTACAATGAGCAGTTCTTC	TRBJ2-1	TRBD2	NA	TRBV5-1
CAISEVGVGRGQPQHF	TGTGCCATCAGTGAAGTAGGAGTCGGGAGGGGACAGCCCCAGCATTTT	TRBJ1-5	NA	NA	TRBV10-3
CAWSVRRGQGGKLFF	TGTGCCTGGAGTGTACGTAGGGGCCAGGGGGGAAAACTGTTTTTT	TRBJ1-4	TRBD1	once	TRBV30
CASSERTSGRIAQYF	TGTGCCAGCAGTGAAAGGACGAGCGGGAGAATCGCTCAGTACTTC	TRBJ2-7	TRBD2	once	TRBV2
CASSLDRVGTDTQYF	TGCGCCAGCAGCTTGGACAGGGTTGGGACAGATACGCAGTATTTT	TRBJ2-3	NA	NA	TRBV5-1
CASSPVTEVTGELFF	TGTGCCAGCTCACCTGTCACGGAGGTCACCGGGGAGCTGTTTTTT	TRBJ2-2	NA	NA	TRBV18
CASSDRFNRGSQPQHF	TGTGCCAGCAGCGATCGCTTCAACAGGGGGTCTCAGCCCCAGCATTTT	TRBJ1-5	TRBD1	NA	TRBV28
CASSLDRDYGYTF	TGTGCCAGCAGCTTAGACAGAGACTATGGCTACACCTTC	TRBJ1-2	NA	NA	TRBV7-6